This TCR beta chain stems from a study of lung T cells in sarcoidosis with Löfgren's syndrome. Study details: Löfgren's syndrome patients were the main repertoire analysis focus. Study findings and constraints: Recognition of an unidentified sarcoidosis antigen was only suggested. TRAV12-1 preferentially paired with TRBV2, with homologous CDR3s. Löfgren's syndrome patients reportedly showed greatest TRAV12-1 and TRBV2 expansion versus controls.

Using its own MiXCR run on the reads, TCRdb lists one record per CDR3 protein. The sample has thousands of distinct CDR3 sequences, 20% to 25% seen once. Germline V gene data show CDR1 as MGHRA and CDR2 as YSYEKL. The CDR3 is 14 amino acids. V lost 0 bases and J lost 10, with 15 bases in between. This clonotype rates as medium-sized (0.01 to 0.1%). Its antigen is not identified. The sequence came from a human donor with sarcoidosis (Löfgren's syndrome or another form), or a control subject (not recorded which). The rearrangement uses TRBV4-1 and TRBJ1-1; D not resolved. The specimen was CD4+ T cells from bronchoalveolar lavage. The CDR3 DNA sequence: TGCGCCAGCAGCCAAGATATCTCGGCAGCGAGAGCTTTCTTT. It translates to CASSQDISAARAFF.